The TCR beta chain described here comes from a study of blood T cells in healthy people across ages. There are a few counts of this clonotype. The use of a sample-barcoded 5' primer and a J-beta primer mix characterized a second PCR of about 7 to 12 cycles. TCRdb re-analysed the 5' RACE reads in MiXCR, keeping a single row per CDR3 protein. Found here are 1.5 million to 2 million distinct CDR3 sequences, about 35% of them singletons; the top ten hold around 11%. Looked up from germline, CDR1 is SEHNR and CDR2 is FQNEAQ (reference sequence). The junction had 14 bases not matched to a gene; V was cut back by 8 bases and J by 8 bases. The CDR3 has 15 residues.

This clonotype originated in a woman between 25 and 40 years old in good health. Specimen: blood. The chain carries TRBV7-9 and TRBJ2-1, with TRBD2 matching over 8 bases. In DNA form, the CDR3 reads TGTGCCAGCTCTATACAGGGAGTAGCGGGACATGAGCAGTTCTTC. Its protein product is CASSIQGVAGHEQFF. Full variable domain (remainder filled in from reference TRBV7-9 and TRBJ2-1): DTGVSQNPRHKITKRGQNVTFRCDPISEHNRLYWYRQTLGQGPEFLTYFQNEAQLEKSRLLSDRFSAERPKGSFSTLEIQRTEQGDSAMYLCASSIQGVAGHEQFFGPGTRLTVL.